This T cell receptor beta chain derives from a study of cytomegalovirus exposure and HLA in healthy donors. Study outcomes and limitations: What was likely a sequencing artifact was a cluster of highly shared sequence variants. Reports indicate that TCR beta sequences accurately predicted the HLA-A and HLA-B alleles of most subjects. Fewer N-insertions (relative to the approximately 670-donor mean) were reportedly seen in an Asian-associated ancestry cluster in a later analysis. In a later analysis, several top co-occurrence clusters appeared linked to parvovirus B19, influenza, CMV and Epstein-Barr virus.

This clone was seen more than once but under ten times. The antigen remains undetermined. The study ran its PCR with 60 Vbeta and 13 Jbeta primers. Here immunoSEQ multiplex PCR was the method, and the copy in TCRdb shows in-frame clones only, minus some. The sample holds about 130,000 clones, around 74% seen once. This CDR3 contains 15 residues. Germline loops: CDR1 SGHVS, CDR2 FQNEAQ. The J segment lost 7 bases and the V segment lost 1 base, leaving 3 bases of the junction unmatched. The source of this sequence is a man aged 25 to 45 in good health and CMV-seronegative. This chain links TRBV7-8 with TRBJ1-6; 8 bases line up with TRBD1. Specimen: PBMCs. CDR3 bases: TGTGCCAGCAGCTTAGGGACAGGGAACAATTCACCCCTCCACTTT. The encoded protein is CASSLGTGNNSPLHF.